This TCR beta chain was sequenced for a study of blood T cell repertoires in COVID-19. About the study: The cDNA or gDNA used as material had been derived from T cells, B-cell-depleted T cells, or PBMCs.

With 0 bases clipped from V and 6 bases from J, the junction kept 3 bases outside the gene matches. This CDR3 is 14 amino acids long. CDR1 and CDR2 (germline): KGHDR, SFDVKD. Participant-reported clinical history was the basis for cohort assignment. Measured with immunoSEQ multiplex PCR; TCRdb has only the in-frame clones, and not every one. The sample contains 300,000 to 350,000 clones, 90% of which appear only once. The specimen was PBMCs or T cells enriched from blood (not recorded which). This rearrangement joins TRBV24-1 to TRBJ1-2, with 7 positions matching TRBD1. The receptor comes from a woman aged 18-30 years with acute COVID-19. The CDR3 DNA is TGTGCCACCAGTGATTTGGGACAGGATAATGGCTACACCTTC. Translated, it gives CATSDLGQDNGYTF.